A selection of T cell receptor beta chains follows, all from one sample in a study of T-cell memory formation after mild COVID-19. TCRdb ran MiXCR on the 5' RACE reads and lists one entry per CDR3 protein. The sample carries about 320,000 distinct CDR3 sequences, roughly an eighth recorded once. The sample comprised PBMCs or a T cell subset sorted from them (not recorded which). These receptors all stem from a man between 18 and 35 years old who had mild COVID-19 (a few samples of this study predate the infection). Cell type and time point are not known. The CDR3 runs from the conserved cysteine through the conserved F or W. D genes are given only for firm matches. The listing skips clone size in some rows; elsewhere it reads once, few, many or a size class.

CDR3nt: TGCGCCAGCGCCCCCATGGCGTTGTTCTCCTACAATGAGCAGTTCTTC
CDR3aa: CASAPMALFSYNEQFF
abundance: -
v_gene: TRBV5-1
j_gene: TRBJ2-1
len: 16
d_gene: -

CDR3nt: TGTGCCAGCAGTCCGCGGACTAGCGGGGATCTTGAGCAGTTCTTC
CDR3aa: CASSPRTSGDLEQFF
abundance: -
v_gene: TRBV12-3/TRBV12-4
j_gene: TRBJ2-1
len: 15
d_gene: TRBD2

CDR3nt: TGTGCCAGCAGGGGGGCGATGCAAGAGACCCAGTACTTC
CDR3aa: CASRGAMQETQYF
abundance: -
v_gene: TRBV7-9
j_gene: TRBJ2-5
len: 13
d_gene: -

CDR3nt: TGTGCCAGCAGCACTGGAGTCGACAGGGTGAGGATCTACTTC
CDR3aa: CASSTGVDRVRIYF
abundance: -
v_gene: TRBV7-2
j_gene: TRBJ2-5
len: 14
d_gene: TRBD1

CDR3nt: TGCGCCAGCAGCCAAGTGCGTCGGGAATACAATGAGCAGTTCTTC
CDR3aa: CASSQVRREYNEQFF
abundance: many
v_gene: TRBV4-3
j_gene: TRBJ2-1
len: 15
d_gene: -

CDR3nt: TGCGCCAGCACAACCGGGGGGGGCAATGAGCAGTTCTTC
CDR3aa: CASTTGGGNEQFF
abundance: few
v_gene: TRBV5-1
j_gene: TRBJ2-1
len: 13
d_gene: TRBD2

CDR3nt: TGCAGCTCCCGCGTAGCGGGGGTCTACAATGAGCAGTTCTTC
CDR3aa: CSSRVAGVYNEQFF
abundance: many
v_gene: TRBV29-1
j_gene: TRBJ2-1
len: 14
d_gene: TRBD2

CDR3nt: TGTGCCAGCAGCCAAGATTGGAGTGAGCAGTTCTTC
CDR3aa: CASSQDWSEQFF
abundance: -
v_gene: TRBV14
j_gene: TRBJ2-1
len: 12
d_gene: -

CDR3nt: TGTGCTAGCAGCCCCCCGAGGACCCAGTACTTC
CDR3aa: CASSPPRTQYF
abundance: few
v_gene: TRBV7-7
j_gene: TRBJ2-5
len: 11
d_gene: -

CDR3nt: TGTGCCAGCAGCACGACAGGAAGAACTAACTATGGCTACACCTTC
CDR3aa: CASSTTGRTNYGYTF
abundance: few
v_gene: TRBV7-9
j_gene: TRBJ1-2
len: 15
d_gene: -

CDR3nt: TGCAGTGCCATTCCCGCAGGGGGCGGGCTTAATGAAAAACTGTTTTTT
CDR3aa: CSAIPAGGGLNEKLFF
abundance: few
v_gene: TRBV20-1
j_gene: TRBJ1-4
len: 16
d_gene: TRBD1